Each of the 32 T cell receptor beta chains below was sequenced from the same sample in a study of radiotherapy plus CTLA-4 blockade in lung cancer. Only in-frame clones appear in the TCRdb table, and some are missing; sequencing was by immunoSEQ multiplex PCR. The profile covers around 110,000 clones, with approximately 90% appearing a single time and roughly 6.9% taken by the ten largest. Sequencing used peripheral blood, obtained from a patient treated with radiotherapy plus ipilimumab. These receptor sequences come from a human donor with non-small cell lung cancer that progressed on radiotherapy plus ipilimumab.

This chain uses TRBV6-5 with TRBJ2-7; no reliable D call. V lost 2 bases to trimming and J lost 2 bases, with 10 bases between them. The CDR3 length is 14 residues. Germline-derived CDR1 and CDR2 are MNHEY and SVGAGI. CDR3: CASSYGSRPYEQYF. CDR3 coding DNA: TGTGCCAGCAGTTACGGCAGTCGGCCCTACGAGCAGTACTTC.

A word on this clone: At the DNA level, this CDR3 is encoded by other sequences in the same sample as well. The CDR3 region has the DNA TGTGCCAGCTCACCACTGACAGGGTCATACCAAGAGACCCAGTACTTC. It translates to CASSPLTGSYQETQYF. V usage is TRBV18 and J usage is TRBJ2-5; 7 bases are shared with TRBD1. The V gene's germline CDR1 is KGHSH and CDR2 LQKENI. The CDR3 runs 16 residues. Trimming removed 1 base from V and 0 bases from J; junction bases left unmatched: 5.

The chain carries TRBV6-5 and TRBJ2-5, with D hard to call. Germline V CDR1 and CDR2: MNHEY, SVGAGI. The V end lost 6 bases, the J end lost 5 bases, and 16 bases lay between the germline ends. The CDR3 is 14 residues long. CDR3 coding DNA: TGTGCCAGCAGCCCCTCGCGCGCCGGGGAGACCCAGTACTTC. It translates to CASSPSRAGETQYF.

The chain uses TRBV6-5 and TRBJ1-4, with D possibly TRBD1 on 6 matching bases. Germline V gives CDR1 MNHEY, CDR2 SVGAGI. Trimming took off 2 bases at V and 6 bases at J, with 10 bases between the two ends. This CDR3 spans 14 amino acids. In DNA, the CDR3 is TGTGCCAGCAGTTACGGGGGGGCTGATGAAAAACTGTTTTTT. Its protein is CASSYGGADEKLFF.

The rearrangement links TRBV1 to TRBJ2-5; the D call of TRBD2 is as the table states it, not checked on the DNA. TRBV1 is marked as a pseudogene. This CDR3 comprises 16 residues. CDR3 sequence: CTSSQTQRGYQETQYF. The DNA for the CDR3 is TGCACCAGCAGCCAAACCCAGCGGGGTTACCAAGAGACCCAGTACTTC.

This chain's CDR3 is CASALAYNEQFF. DNA for the CDR3: TGTGCCAGCGCCTTAGCCTACAATGAGCAGTTCTTC. The J gene is TRBJ2-1, the V gene TRBV19; no reliable D call. The germline V gene encodes CDR1 LNHDA and CDR2 SQIVND (reference sequence). The length of the CDR3 is 12 residues. V was cut by 9 bases and J by 2 bases, with 8 bases left in between.

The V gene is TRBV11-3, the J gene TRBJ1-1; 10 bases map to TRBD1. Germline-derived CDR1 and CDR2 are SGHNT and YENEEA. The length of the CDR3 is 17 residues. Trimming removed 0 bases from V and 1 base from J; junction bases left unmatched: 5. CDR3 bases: TGTGCCAGCAGCTTAGACCAGACAGGGGGCAGGAACACTGAAGCTTTCTTT. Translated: CASSLDQTGGRNTEAFF.

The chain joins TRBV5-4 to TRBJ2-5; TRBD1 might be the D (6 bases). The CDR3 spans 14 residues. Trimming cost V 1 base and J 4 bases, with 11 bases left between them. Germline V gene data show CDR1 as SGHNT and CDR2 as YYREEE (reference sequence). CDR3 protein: CASSLISGAETQYF. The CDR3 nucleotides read TGTGCCAGCAGCTTGATCTCAGGGGCAGAGACCCAGTACTTC.

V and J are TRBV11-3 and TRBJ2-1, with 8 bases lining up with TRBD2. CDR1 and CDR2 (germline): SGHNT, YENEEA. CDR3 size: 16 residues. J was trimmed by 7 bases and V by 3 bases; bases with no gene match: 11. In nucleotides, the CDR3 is TGTGCCAGCAGCTTTAATGAGGGACTAGTGGATAATGAGCAGTTCTTC. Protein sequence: CASSFNEGLVDNEQFF. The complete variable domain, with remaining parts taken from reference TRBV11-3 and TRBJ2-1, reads EAGVVQSPRYKIIEKKQPVAFWCNPISGHNTLYWYLQNLGQGPELLIRYENEEAVDDSQLPKDRFSAERLKGVDSTLKIQPAELGDSAVYLCASSFNEGLVDNEQFFGPGTRLTVL.

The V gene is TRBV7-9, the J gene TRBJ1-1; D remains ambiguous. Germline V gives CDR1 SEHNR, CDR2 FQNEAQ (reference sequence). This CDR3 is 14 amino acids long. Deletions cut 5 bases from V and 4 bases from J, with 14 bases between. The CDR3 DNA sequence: TGTGCCAGCAGCCACACGACCCCAGGCACTGAAGCTTTCTTT. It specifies CASSHTTPGTEAFF.

The CDR3 DNA sequence: TGCAGTGCTAGAGATCCCCCTTCCCAGTACTTC. Translating it yields CSARDPPSQYF. This rearrangement joins TRBV20-1 to TRBJ2-5, with unresolved D. CDR3 length: 11 residues. V lost 0 bases and J lost 9, with 8 bases in between. The germline V gene encodes CDR1 DFQATT and CDR2 SNEGSKA (reference sequence).

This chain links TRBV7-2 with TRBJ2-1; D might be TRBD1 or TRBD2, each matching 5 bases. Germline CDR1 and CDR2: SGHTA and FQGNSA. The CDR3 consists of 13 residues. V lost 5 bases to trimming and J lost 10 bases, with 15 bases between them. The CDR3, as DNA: TGTGCCAGCAGCCTTTGGGACGCCGGGGAGCAGTTCTTC. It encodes CASSLWDAGEQFF.

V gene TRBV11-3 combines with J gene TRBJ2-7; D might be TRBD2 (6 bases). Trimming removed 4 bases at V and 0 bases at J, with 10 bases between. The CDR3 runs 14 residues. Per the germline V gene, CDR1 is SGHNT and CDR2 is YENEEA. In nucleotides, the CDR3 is TGTGCCAGCAGCTCCGCGGGGACCTCCTACGAGCAGTACTTC. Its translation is CASSSAGTSYEQYF.

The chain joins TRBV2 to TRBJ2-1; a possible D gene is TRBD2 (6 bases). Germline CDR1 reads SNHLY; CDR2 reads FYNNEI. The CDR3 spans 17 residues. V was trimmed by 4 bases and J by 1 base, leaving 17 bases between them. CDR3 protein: CASSGLDGLGSYNEQFF. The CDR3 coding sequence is TGTGCCAGCAGTGGACTAGACGGGTTGGGGTCCTACAATGAGCAGTTCTTC.

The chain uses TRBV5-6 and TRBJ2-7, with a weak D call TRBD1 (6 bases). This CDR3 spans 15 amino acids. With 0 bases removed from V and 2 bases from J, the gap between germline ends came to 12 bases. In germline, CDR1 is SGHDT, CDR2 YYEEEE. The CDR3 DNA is TGTGCCAGCAGCTTGGCGGGCAGGGGCACCTACGAGCAGTACTTC. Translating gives CASSLAGRGTYEQYF.

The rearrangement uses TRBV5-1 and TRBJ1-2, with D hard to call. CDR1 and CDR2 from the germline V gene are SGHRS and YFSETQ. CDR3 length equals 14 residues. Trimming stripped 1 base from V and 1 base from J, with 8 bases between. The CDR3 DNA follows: TGCGCCAGCAGCTTGACCCGTAGTAACTATGGCTACACCTTC. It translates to CASSLTRSNYGYTF.

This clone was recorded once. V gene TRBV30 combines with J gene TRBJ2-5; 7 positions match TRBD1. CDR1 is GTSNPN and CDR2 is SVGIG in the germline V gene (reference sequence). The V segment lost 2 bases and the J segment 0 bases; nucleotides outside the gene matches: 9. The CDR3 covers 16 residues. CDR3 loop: CAWSFTGAPYQETQYF. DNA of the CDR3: TGTGCCTGGAGTTTCACAGGGGCCCCGTACCAAGAGACCCAGTACTTC.

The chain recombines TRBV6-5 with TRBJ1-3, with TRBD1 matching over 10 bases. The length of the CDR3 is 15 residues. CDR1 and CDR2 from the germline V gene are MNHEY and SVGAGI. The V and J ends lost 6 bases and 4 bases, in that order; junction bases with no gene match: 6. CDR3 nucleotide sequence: TGTGCCAGCAGGACAGGGGGCTCGGGAGGAAACACCATATATTTT. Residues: CASRTGGSGGNTIYF.

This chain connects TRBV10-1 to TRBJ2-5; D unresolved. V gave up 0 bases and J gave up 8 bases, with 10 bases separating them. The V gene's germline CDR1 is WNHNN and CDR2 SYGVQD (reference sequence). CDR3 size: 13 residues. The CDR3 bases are TGCGCCAGCAGTGAGTCGCCCGAGAGAACCCAGTACTTC. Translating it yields CASSESPERTQYF.

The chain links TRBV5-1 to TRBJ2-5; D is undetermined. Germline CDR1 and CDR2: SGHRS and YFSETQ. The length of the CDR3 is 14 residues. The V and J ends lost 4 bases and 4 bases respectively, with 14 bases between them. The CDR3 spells CASSPTRSVETQYF. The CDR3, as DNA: TGCGCCAGCAGCCCAACTCGTTCAGTAGAGACCCAGTACTTC.

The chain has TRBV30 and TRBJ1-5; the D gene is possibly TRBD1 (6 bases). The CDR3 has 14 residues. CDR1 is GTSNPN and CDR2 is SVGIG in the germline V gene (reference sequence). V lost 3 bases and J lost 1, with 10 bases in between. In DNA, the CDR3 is TGTGCCTGGAGCTATACAGGGAGCAATCAGCCCCAGCATTTT. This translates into CAWSYTGSNQPQHF. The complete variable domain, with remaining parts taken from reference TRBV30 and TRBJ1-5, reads SQTIHQWPATLVQPVGSPLSLECTVEGTSNPNLYWYRQAAGRGLQLLFYSVGIGQISSEVPQNLSASRPQDRQFILSSKKLLLSDSGFYLCAWSYTGSNQPQHFGDGTRLSIL.

DNA for the CDR3: TGTGCCAGCAGCTTTTCCATGTCCGGGACAGGGACCAATGAGCAGTTCTTC. This gives the protein CASSFSMSGTGTNEQFF. The chain recombines TRBV5-6 with TRBJ2-1, with TRBD1 identical over 9 bases. Germline V gene lookup returns CDR1 SGHDT and CDR2 YYEEEE. The CDR3 sequence is 17 residues long. V was clipped by 2 bases and J by 6 bases; unmatched bases: 12.

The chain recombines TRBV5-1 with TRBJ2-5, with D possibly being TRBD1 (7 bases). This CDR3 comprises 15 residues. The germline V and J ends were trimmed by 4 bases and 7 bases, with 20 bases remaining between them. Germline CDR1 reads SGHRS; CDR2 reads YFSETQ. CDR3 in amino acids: CASSRGTAQQGTQYF. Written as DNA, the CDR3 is TGCGCCAGCAGCCGCGGGACAGCCCAGCAGGGGACCCAGTACTTC.

CDR3 in amino acids: CASRLGRGDEQFF. The CDR3 DNA reads TGTGCAAGTCGCTTAGGAAGGGGCGATGAGCAGTTCTTC. The V gene is TRBV12-2, the J gene TRBJ2-1; the DNA was not used to check the table's D call, TRBD1. TRBV12-2 is a documented pseudogene. The CDR3 is 13 residues long.

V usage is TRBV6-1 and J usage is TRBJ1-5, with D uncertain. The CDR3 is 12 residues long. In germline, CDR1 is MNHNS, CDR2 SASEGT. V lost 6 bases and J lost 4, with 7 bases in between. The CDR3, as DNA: TGTGCCAGCAGCCAGCTTAATCAGCCCCAGCATTTT. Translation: CASSQLNQPQHF.

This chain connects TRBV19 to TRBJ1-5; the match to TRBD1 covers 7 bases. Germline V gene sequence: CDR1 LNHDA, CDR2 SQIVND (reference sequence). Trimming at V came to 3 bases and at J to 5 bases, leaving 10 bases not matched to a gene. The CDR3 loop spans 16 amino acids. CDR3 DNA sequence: TGTGCCAGTAGTATGACAGGGAGCGTTTTAGATCAGCCCCAGCATTTT. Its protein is CASSMTGSVLDQPQHF.

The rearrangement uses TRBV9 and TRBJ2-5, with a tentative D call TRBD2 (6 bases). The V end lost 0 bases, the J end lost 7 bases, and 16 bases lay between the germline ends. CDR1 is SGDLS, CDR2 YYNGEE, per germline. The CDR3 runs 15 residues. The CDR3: CASSVGGTLGGTQYF. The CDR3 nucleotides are TGTGCCAGCAGCGTAGGAGGGACTCTCGGGGGGACCCAGTACTTC.

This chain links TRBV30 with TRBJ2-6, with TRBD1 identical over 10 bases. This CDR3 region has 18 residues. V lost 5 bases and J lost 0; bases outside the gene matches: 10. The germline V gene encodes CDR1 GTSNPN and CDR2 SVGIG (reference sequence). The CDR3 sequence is CAWDAGTGANSGANVLTF. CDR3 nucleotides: TGTGCCTGGGACGCCGGGACAGGGGCAAACTCTGGGGCCAACGTCCTGACTTTC.

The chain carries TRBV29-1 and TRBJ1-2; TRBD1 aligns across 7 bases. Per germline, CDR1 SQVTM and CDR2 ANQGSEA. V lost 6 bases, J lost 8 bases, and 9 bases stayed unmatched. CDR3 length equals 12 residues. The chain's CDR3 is CSVWDRFDGYTF. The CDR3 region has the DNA TGCAGCGTCTGGGACAGATTTGACGGCTACACCTTC.

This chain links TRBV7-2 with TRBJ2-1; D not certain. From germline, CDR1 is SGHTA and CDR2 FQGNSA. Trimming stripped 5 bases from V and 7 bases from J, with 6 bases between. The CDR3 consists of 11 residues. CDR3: CASSRDNEQFF. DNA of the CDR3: TGTGCCAGCAGCCGTGATAATGAGCAGTTCTTC.

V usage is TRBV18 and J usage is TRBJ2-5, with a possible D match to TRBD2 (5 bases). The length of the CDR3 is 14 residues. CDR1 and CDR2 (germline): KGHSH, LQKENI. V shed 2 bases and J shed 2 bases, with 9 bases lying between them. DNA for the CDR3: TGTGCCAGCTCACCAGGACTTGTGCAAGAGACCCAGTACTTC. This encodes CASSPGLVQETQYF.

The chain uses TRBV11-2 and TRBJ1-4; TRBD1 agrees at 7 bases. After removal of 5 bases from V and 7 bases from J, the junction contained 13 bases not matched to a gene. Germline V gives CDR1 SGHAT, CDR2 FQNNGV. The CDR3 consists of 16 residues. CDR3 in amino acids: CASSTGGGAGGEKLFF. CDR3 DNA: TGTGCCAGCAGCACCGGAGGGGGGGCAGGGGGTGAAAAACTGTTTTTT.